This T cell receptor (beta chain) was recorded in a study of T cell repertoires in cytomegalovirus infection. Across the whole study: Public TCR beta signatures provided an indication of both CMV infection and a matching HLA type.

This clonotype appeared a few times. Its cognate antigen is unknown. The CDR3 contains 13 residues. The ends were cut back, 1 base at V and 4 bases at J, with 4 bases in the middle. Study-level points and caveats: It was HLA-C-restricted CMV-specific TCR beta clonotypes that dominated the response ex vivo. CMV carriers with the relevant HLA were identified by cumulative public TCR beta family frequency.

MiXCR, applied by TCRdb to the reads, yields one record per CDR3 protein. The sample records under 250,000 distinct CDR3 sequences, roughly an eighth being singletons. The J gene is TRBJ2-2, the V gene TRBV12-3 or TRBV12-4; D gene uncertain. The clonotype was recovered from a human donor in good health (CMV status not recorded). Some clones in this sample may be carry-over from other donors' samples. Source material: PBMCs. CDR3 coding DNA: TGTGCCAGCAGTTTAGACCTCACCGGGGAGCTGTTTTTT. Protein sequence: CASSLDLTGELFF.